Listed below are T cell receptor beta chains from one sample, sequenced in a study of regulatory T cells in long-lasting Graves disease. TCRdb used MiXCR to reprocess the multiplex PCR reads, holding one entry per CDR3 protein. The sample has about 420,000 distinct CDR3 sequences, roughly 15% seen once; the top ten hold 23%. The sample was also linked to a second study, of T cells in Graves' hyperthyroidism and ophthalmopathy.

Sequencing was performed on peripheral blood mononuclear cells (PBMCs), taken at new diagnosis, from a patient treated with antithyroid drugs. These receptors were obtained from a woman under 30 with Graves disease. Each CDR3 is given with its conserved first and last residue. D genes are given only for firm matches. Where a row states a size, it is once, few, many or the class of an expanded clone; other rows omit it.

size,V,D,J,CDR3,DNA
many,TRBV12-3/TRBV12-4,.,TRBJ2-5,CASRGPATGETQYF,TGTGCCAGCAGGGGTCCGGCAACAGGGGAGACCCAGTACTTC
many,TRBV28,.,TRBJ2-5,CASSSTTGQFQETQYF,TGTGCCAGCAGCTCCACCACAGGACAGTTTCAAGAGACCCAGTACTTC
many,TRBV30,TRBD1,TRBJ1-1,CAWSQWAGTGKGDTEAFF,TGTGCCTGGAGTCAATGGGCCGGGACAGGGAAGGGGGACACTGAAGCTTTCTTT
many,TRBV30,.,TRBJ1-2,CAWSVMQGYGYTF,TGTGCCTGGAGTGTAATGCAGGGCTATGGCTACACCTTC
few,TRBV20-1,.,TRBJ2-6,CSANAANVLTF,TGCAGTGCTAATGCGGCCAACGTCCTGACTTTC
.,TRBV3-1,.,TRBJ1-2,CASSQVGYGYTF,TGTGCCAGCAGCCAAGTGGGGTATGGCTACACCTTC
many,TRBV27,.,TRBJ2-7,CASSLSGLGLSEQYF,TGTGCCAGCAGTTTATCCGGATTAGGGCTATCCGAGCAGTACTTC
many,TRBV27,.,TRBJ2-5,CASSFLARETQYF,TGTGCCAGCAGTTTTTTGGCTAGGGAGACCCAGTACTTC
many,TRBV11-3,.,TRBJ2-2,CASRGGPGGELFF,TGTGCCAGCAGAGGGGGGCCCGGCGGGGAGCTGTTTTTT
.,TRBV7-3,.,TRBJ2-5,CASSLNSMGSETQYF,TGTGCCAGCAGCTTAAATTCGATGGGGTCGGAGACCCAGTACTTC
many,TRBV6-5,.,TRBJ1-1,CASSYQNTEAFF,TGTGCCAGCAGTTACCAGAACACTGAAGCTTTCTTT
many,TRBV28,TRBD1,TRBJ1-5,CASSSAGTGNQPQHF,TGTGCCAGCAGTTCGGCCGGGACAGGAAATCAGCCCCAGCATTTT
many,TRBV7-2,TRBD2,TRBJ2-1,CASSFLKGLGSYNEQFF,TGTGCCAGCAGCTTTCTAAAAGGACTAGGATCCTACAATGAGCAGTTCTTC
many,TRBV28,TRBD2,TRBJ2-7,CASSLSVAGGSYEQYF,TGTGCCAGCAGTTTATCAGTAGCGGGAGGCTCCTACGAGCAGTACTTC
many,TRBV7-2,TRBD2,TRBJ2-3,CASSLRAGEGADTQYF,TGTGCCAGCAGCCTCCGGGCGGGAGAGGGCGCAGATACGCAGTATTTT
.,TRBV7-2,.,TRBJ1-2,CASSLFGALGYGYTF,TGTGCCAGCAGCTTATTTGGTGCCTTAGGCTATGGCTACACCTTC
many,TRBV6-1,.,TRBJ1-5,CASKDGNNQPQHF,TGTGCCAGCAAGGACGGAAATAATCAGCCCCAGCATTTT
many,TRBV18,.,TRBJ1-4,CASSPRANEKLFF,TGTGCCAGCTCACCACGGGCTAATGAAAAACTGTTTTTT
few,TRBV19,.,TRBJ1-1,CASSIYSTVNTEAFF,TGTGCCAGTAGTATATACTCGACGGTGAACACTGAAGCTTTCTTT
.,TRBV5-4,TRBD2,TRBJ2-3,CASSYRLAGASDTQYF,TGTGCCAGCAGCTATCGACTAGCGGGAGCGTCAGATACGCAGTATTTT
.,TRBV28,.,TRBJ1-2,CASTPEGGPVSGYTF,TGTGCCAGCACTCCCGAGGGAGGTCCGGTCTCGGGCTACACCTTC
many,TRBV28,.,TRBJ2-7,CASSLPAYEQYF,TGTGCCAGCAGTTTGCCCGCCTACGAGCAGTACTTC
.,TRBV9,.,TRBJ2-1,CASSVQPDSHSEQFF,TGTGCCAGCAGCGTACAACCGGATAGTCACAGTGAGCAGTTCTTC
few,TRBV18,.,TRBJ2-1,CANSPRLANEQFF,TGTGCCAACTCACCACGTCTAGCCAATGAGCAGTTCTTC
.,TRBV25-1,.,TRBJ2-4,CASSERTGRRDIQYF,TGTGCCAGCAGTGAGCGGACCGGGAGACGAGACATTCAGTACTTC
.,TRBV19,.,TRBJ2-1,CASTAGGVGEQFF,TGTGCCAGTACCGCTGGTGGGGTCGGTGAGCAGTTCTTC
few,TRBV24-1,.,TRBJ2-1,CATSVGDPSYNEQFF,TGTGCCACCAGTGTCGGGGACCCCTCCTACAATGAGCAGTTCTTC
many,TRBV29-1,.,TRBJ2-1,CSVERRDNEQFF,TGCAGCGTTGAAAGGCGGGACAATGAGCAGTTCTTC
few,TRBV24-1,.,TRBJ2-3,CATSDLGGHNTDTQYF,TGTGCCACCAGTGATTTGGGGGGACACAACACAGATACGCAGTATTTT
many,TRBV12-3/TRBV12-4,TRBD2,TRBJ2-7,CASSLAGGNYEQYF,TGTGCCAGCAGTTTAGCGGGAGGGAACTACGAGCAGTACTTC
.,TRBV7-2,TRBD1,TRBJ1-2,CTSSFRAGGAGGYTF,TGTACCAGCAGCTTTAGGGCAGGGGGCGCCGGTGGCTACACCTTC
many,TRBV12-3/TRBV12-4,TRBD2,TRBJ2-1,CASTLVGGTYNEQFF,TGTGCCAGCACTCTTGTGGGAGGGACCTACAATGAGCAGTTCTTC
.,TRBV12-3/TRBV12-4,.,TRBJ1-1,CASRPTDRLRRKAFF,TGTGCCAGCAGACCCACCGACAGGCTAAGGAGGAAAGCTTTCTTT
few,TRBV19,.,TRBJ2-5,CASSILGQETQYF,TGTGCCAGTAGTATTTTAGGCCAAGAGACCCAGTACTTC
many,TRBV24-1,TRBD2,TRBJ2-1,CATSDPTYGTSSWNEQFF,TGTGCCACCAGTGATCCGACTTACGGGACTAGTTCCTGGAATGAGCAGTTCTTC
few,TRBV7-8,TRBD2,TRBJ2-2,CASSLLTSGSSVEELFF,TGTGCCAGCAGCTTATTGACTAGCGGGAGTTCGGTCGAGGAGCTGTTTTTT
.,TRBV4-3,TRBD2,TRBJ2-1,CASSQDPGLGLYNEQFF,TGCGCCAGCAGCCAAGACCCTGGACTAGGACTCTACAATGAGCAGTTCTTC
many,TRBV24-1,TRBD2,TRBJ2-3,CATSERTSGSWDTQYF,TGTGCCACCAGTGAACGGACTAGCGGGAGTTGGGATACGCAGTATTTT
many,TRBV6-1,TRBD2,TRBJ2-1,CASIYRGGSYNEQFF,TGTGCCAGCATCTACCGCGGGGGCTCCTACAATGAGCAGTTCTTC
many,TRBV28,TRBD1,TRBJ1-1,CASSSRHTGTGGFYTEAFF,TGTGCCAGCAGTTCACGCCATACCGGGACAGGGGGCTTTTATACTGAAGCTTTCTTT
.,TRBV14,.,TRBJ2-7,CASSQGGAGSYGEQYF,TGTGCCAGCAGCCAAGGAGGAGCAGGAAGTTACGGCGAGCAGTACTTC
many,TRBV30,.,TRBJ2-7,CAWSGGGTLYEQYF,TGTGCCTGGAGTGGAGGGGGGACACTCTACGAGCAGTACTTC
many,TRBV27,.,TRBJ2-1,CASSFSLSYNEQFF,TGTGCCAGCAGTTTCAGTCTCTCCTACAATGAGCAGTTCTTC
many,TRBV2,TRBD1,TRBJ2-6,CASSADRGGLTGANVLTF,TGTGCCAGCAGTGCGGACAGGGGAGGGTTGACTGGGGCCAACGTCCTGACTTTC
.,TRBV4-3,TRBD2,TRBJ2-1,CASSLNREAYNEQFF,TGCGCCAGCAGCCTAAATCGGGAGGCCTACAATGAGCAGTTCTTC
few,TRBV13,TRBD2,TRBJ2-7,CASSLGGREAYEQYF,TGTGCCAGCAGCTTAGGTGGGAGGGAAGCCTACGAGCAGTACTTC
.,TRBV11-3,.,TRBJ2-1,CASSTLFGQLSYNEQFF,TGTGCCAGCAGTACCCTGTTTGGTCAGCTATCCTACAATGAGCAGTTCTTC
many,TRBV11-2,TRBD2,TRBJ2-5,CASSSTSGMILFTETQYF,TGTGCCAGCAGCTCGACTAGCGGGATGATACTTTTTACGGAGACCCAGTACTTC
many,TRBV27,TRBD2,TRBJ2-1,CASSSPSRTRYNEQFF,TGTGCCAGCAGTTCCCCCTCTCGGACTAGATACAATGAGCAGTTCTTC
many,TRBV3-1,.,TRBJ1-5,CASKGTGMDQPQHF,TGTGCCAGCAAGGGTACAGGGATGGATCAGCCCCAGCATTTT
few,TRBV7-8,.,TRBJ1-5,CASSLTEINQPQHF,TGTGCCAGCAGCTTAACGGAGATTAATCAGCCCCAGCATTTT
many,TRBV7-6,.,TRBJ2-1,CASSLGGGQYNEQFF,TGTGCCAGCAGCTTAGGGGGTGGACAATACAATGAGCAGTTCTTC